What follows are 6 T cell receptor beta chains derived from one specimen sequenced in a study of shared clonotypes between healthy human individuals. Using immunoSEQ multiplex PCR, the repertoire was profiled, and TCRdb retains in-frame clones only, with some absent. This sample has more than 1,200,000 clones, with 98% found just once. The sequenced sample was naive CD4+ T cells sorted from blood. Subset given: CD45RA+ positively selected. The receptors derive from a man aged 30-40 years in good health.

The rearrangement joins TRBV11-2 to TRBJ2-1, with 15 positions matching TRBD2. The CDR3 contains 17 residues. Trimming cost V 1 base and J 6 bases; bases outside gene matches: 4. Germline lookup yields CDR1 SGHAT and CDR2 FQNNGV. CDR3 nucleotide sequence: TGTGCCAGCAGCTTAGGGCCGGGACTAGCGGGAGGCAATGAGCAGTTCTTC. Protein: CASSLGPGLAGGNEQFF.

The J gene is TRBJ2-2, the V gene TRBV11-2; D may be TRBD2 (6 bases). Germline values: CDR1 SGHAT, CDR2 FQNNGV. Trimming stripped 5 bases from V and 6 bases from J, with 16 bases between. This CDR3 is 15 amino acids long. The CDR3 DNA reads TGTGCCAGCAGCCCCGGGAGCTTTAAGGCCGGGGAGCTGTTTTTT. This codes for CASSPGSFKAGELFF.

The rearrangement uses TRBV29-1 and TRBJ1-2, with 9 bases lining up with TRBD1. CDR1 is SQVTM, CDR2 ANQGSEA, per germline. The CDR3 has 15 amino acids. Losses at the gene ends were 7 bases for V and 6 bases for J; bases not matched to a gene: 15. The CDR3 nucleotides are TGCAGCGCCCTGGGGGGGACAGGGAAAGAAGATGGCTACACCTTC. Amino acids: CSALGGTGKEDGYTF. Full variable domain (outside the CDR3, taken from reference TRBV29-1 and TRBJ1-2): SAVISQKPSRDICQRGTSLTIQCQVDSQVTMMFWYRQQPGQSLTLIATANQGSEATYESGFVIDKFPISRPNLTFSTLTVSNMSPEDSSIYLCSALGGTGKEDGYTFGSGTRLTVV.

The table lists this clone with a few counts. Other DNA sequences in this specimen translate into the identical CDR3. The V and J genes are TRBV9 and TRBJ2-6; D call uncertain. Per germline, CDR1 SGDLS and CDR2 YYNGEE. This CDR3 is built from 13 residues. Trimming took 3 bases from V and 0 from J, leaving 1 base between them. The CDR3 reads CASSASGANVLTF. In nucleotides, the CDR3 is TGTGCCAGCAGCGCCTCTGGGGCCAACGTCCTGACTTTC.

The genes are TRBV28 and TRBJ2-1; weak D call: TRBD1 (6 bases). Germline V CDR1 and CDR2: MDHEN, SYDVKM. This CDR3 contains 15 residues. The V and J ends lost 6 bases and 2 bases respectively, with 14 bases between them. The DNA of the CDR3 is TGTGCCAGCAGGCGTAGGGGGTTGCCCTACAATGAGCAGTTCTTC. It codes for CASRRRGLPYNEQFF.

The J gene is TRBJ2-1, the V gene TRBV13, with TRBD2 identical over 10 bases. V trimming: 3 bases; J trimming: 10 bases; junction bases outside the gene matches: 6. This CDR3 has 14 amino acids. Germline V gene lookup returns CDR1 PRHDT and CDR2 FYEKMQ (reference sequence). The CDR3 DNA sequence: TGTGCCAGCAGCTTCACCGGGACTAGCGCGGAGCAGTTCTTC. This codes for CASSFTGTSAEQFF.